This T cell receptor (beta chain) was observed in a study of cytomegalovirus exposure and HLA in healthy donors. It was with 60 Vbeta and 13 Jbeta primers that the PCR ran. Sequenced by immunoSEQ multiplex PCR; TCRdb stores in-frame clones only, minus some. The sample holds 65,000 to 90,000 clones, over 60% seen once. The germline gives CDR1 SGDLS, CDR2 YYNGEE. This CDR3 comprises 14 residues. V was trimmed by 0 bases and J by 1 base, leaving 7 bases between them. What was sequenced was PBMCs. The V and J genes are TRBV9 and TRBJ1-1; no definite D call. The clonotype originates from a man aged 35 to 55 in good health and CMV-seronegative. Here the CDR3 DNA reads TGTGCCAGCAGCGTAGACGTAGCGAACACTGAAGCTTTCTTT. Protein product: CASSVDVANTEAFF.